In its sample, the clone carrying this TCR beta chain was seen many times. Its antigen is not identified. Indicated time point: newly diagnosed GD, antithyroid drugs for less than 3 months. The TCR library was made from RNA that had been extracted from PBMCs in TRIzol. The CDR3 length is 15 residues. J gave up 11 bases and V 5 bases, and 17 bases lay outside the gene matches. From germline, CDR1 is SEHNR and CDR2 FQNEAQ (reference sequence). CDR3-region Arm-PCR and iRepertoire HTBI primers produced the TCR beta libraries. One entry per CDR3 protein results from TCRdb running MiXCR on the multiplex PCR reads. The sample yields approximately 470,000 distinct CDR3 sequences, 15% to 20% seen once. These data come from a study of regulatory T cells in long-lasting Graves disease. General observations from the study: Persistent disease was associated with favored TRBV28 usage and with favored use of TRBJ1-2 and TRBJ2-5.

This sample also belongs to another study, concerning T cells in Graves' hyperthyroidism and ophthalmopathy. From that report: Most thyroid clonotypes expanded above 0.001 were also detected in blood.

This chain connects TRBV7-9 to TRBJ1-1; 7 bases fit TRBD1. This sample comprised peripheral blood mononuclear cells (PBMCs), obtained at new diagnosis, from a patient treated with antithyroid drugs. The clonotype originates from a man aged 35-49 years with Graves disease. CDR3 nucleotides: TGTGCCAGCAGCCCCCTACTGGGACAGTACCCAAAGGCTTTCTTT. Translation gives CASSPLLGQYPKAFF.